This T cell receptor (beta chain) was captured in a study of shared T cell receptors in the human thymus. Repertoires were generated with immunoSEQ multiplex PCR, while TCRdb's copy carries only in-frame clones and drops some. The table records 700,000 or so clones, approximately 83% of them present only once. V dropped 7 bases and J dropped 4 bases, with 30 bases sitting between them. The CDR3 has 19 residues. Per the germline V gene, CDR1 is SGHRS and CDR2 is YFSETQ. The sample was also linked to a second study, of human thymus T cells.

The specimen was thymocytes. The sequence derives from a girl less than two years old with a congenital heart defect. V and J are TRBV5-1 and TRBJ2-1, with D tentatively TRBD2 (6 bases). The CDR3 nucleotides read TGCGCCAGCTCCGACAGCGGTGCAATGCGGGGACCACAATACAATGAGCAGTTCTTC. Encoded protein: CASSDSGAMRGPQYNEQFF.